These 17 T cell receptor beta chains share one sample of origin, sequenced in a study of blood T cells in healthy people across ages. Alongside a J-beta primer mix, a sample-barcoded 5' primer served in a second PCR lasting about 7 to 12 cycles. TCRdb analysed the 5' RACE reads with MiXCR anew, one entry per CDR3 protein. Altogether 710,000 or so distinct CDR3 sequences are present, around a fifth being singletons, with the ten largest covering less than 25%. Sequencing input: blood. The receptors were sampled from an older man in good health.

This chain joins TRBV20-1 and TRBJ2-2, with D uncertain. V was pared by 0 bases and J by 4 bases, with 9 bases between. The germline gives CDR1 DFQATT, CDR2 SNEGSKA (reference sequence). CDR3 length equals 14 residues. CDR3 nucleotides: TGCAGTGCTAGAGAAATCGGCACCACCGGGGAGCTGTTTTTT. This codes for CSAREIGTTGELFF.

This clonotype has only one observation. Sequence at one end of the junction differs from germline and may be a read error. The CDR3 loop reads CASSLDRAGYKEQFF. The CDR3 region has the DNA TGTGCCAGCAGCCTAGACAGGGCCGGGTACAAAGAGCAGTTCTTC. This rearrangement joins TRBV6-5 to TRBJ2-1; TRBD1 matches at 7 bases. Germline V gene lookup returns CDR1 MNHEY and CDR2 SVGAGI. The CDR3 consists of 15 residues.

There are many counts of this clonotype. The V and J genes are TRBV29-1 and TRBJ2-5; TRBD1 or TRBD2 may be the D gene (5 bases each). The CDR3 is made up of 17 amino acids. CDR1 and CDR2 (germline): SQVTM, ANQGSEA. Trimming took off 1 base at V and 5 bases at J, with 23 bases between the two ends. The CDR3 sequence: CSVEGSRDQRVGETQYF. In DNA form, the CDR3 reads TGCAGCGTTGAAGGTAGTAGGGACCAAAGGGTCGGGGAGACCCAGTACTTC.

In regard to this clonotype: The junction shows a germline mismatch at one end, possibly a read error. This CDR3 is CASSTGNLAKNIRYF. Written as DNA, the CDR3 is TGTGCCAGCTCTACAGGCAATCTAGCCAAAAACATTCGGTACTTC. This chain connects TRBV6-5 to TRBJ2-4; D may correspond to TRBD1 or TRBD2 (5 bases each). CDR1 and CDR2 from the germline V gene are MNHEY and SVGAGI. The CDR3 sequence is 15 residues long.

J is TRBJ2-3 and V is TRBV12-3 or TRBV12-4; 7 nucleotides agree with TRBD2. V dropped 7 bases and J dropped 4; count of bases not matched to a gene: 11. The CDR3 is made up of 15 amino acids. The CDR3 coding sequence is TGTGCCAGCATTAGGCCTCGCGGGAGCTCAGATACGCAGTATTTT. Protein: CASIRPRGSSDTQYF.

This clonotype was picked up a small number of times. The rearrangement links TRBV12-3 or TRBV12-4 to TRBJ1-5; 9 nucleotides match TRBD1. The CDR3 sequence is 14 residues long. Trimming cost V 5 bases and J 7 bases; bases outside gene matches: 6. The CDR3 spells CASSPGQGWQPQHF. Written as DNA, the CDR3 is TGTGCCAGCAGTCCGGGACAGGGATGGCAGCCCCAGCATTTT.

There are a few counts of this clonotype. The genes are TRBV5-1 and TRBJ1-2; D is possibly TRBD1 (5 bases). The CDR3 has 17 residues. CDR1 and CDR2 (germline): SGHRS, YFSETQ. V was cut by 3 bases and J by 1 base, with 19 bases left in between. This CDR3 is CASSWRQQGRRNYGYTF. The CDR3 DNA follows: TGCGCCAGCAGCTGGCGACAGCAAGGCAGGCGTAACTATGGCTACACCTTC.

This chain links TRBV12-3 or TRBV12-4 with TRBJ2-3, with 7 bases fitting TRBD1. Trimming took 2 bases from V and 6 from J; bases not matched to a gene: 5. The CDR3 runs 14 residues. CDR3 in DNA: TGTGCCAGCAGTTTATCCGGACAGGCCGATACGCAGTATTTT. As protein: CASSLSGQADTQYF.

This chain links TRBV7-2 with TRBJ1-1; D gene unclear. V gave up 0 bases and J gave up 0 bases, with 8 bases separating them. The CDR3 consists of 15 residues. Germline V CDR1 and CDR2: SGHTA, FQGNSA. The CDR3 region is CASSLAGDLNTEAFF. CDR3 nucleotides: TGTGCCAGCAGCTTAGCCGGCGATTTGAACACTGAAGCTTTCTTT.

This chain uses TRBV5-1 with TRBJ1-2; 7 bases match TRBD1. The CDR3 has 13 amino acids. V trimming: 2 bases; J trimming: 4 bases; junction bases outside the gene matches: 2. Germline values: CDR1 SGHRS, CDR2 YFSETQ. The CDR3 DNA sequence: TGCGCCAGCAGCTTCCGACAGGGCTATGGCTACACCTTC. It encodes CASSFRQGYGYTF.

As DNA, the CDR3 is TGTGCCAGCCAAGGACAGGGCTGGGATGAGACCCAGTACTTC. Protein product: CASQGQGWDETQYF. This rearrangement joins TRBV19 to TRBJ2-5; 8 bases fit TRBD1. Trimming took 9 bases from V and 5 from J; bases not matched to a gene: 11. CDR3 length: 14 amino acids. The germline CDR1 and CDR2 sequences are LNHDA and SQIVND (reference sequence). Using reference TRBV19 and TRBJ2-5 for the parts outside the CDR3, the full variable domain is DGGITQSPKYLFRKEGQNVTLSCEQNLNHDAMYWYRQDPGQGLRLIYYSQIVNDFQKGDIAEGYSVSREKKESFPLTVTSAQKNPTAFYLCASQGQGWDETQYFGPGTRLLVL.

This clonotype was counted only a few times. This rearrangement joins TRBV23-1 to TRBJ2-7, with D maybe TRBD2 (5 bases). TRBV23-1 is labeled an ORF, and its function is uncertain. Trimming cost V 0 bases and J 5 bases, with 14 bases left between them. The length of the CDR3 is 15 residues. The CDR3 nucleotides read TGCGCCAGCAGTCAATCCTGGCGCGGGCGGAACGAGCAGTACGTC. Its protein is CASSQSWRGRNEQYV.

In this sample, this clonotype turned up a few times. The chain couples TRBV21-1 to TRBJ1-1. TRBV21-1 is marked as a pseudogene. This CDR3 has 17 residues. The CDR3: CASSKKRDPKHPAEAFF. CDR3 nucleotides: TGTGCCAGCAGCAAAAAGAGGGACCCAAAACACCCCGCTGAAGCTTTCTTT.

Of note for this clonotype: In this CDR3 the conserved last residue, phenylalanine or tryptophan, is missing, so a read error is likely. The gene calls are TRBV12-3 or TRBV12-4 and TRBJ2-3; 11 bases map to TRBD2. There are 17 residues in the CDR3. After removal of 1 base from V and 2 bases from J, the junction contained 5 bases not matched to a gene. The CDR3 spells CASSLVIAGGTTDTQYS. The CDR3, as DNA: TGTGCCAGCAGTTTAGTTATAGCGGGAGGGACCACAGATACGCAGTATTCT.

The chain employs TRBV20-1 and TRBJ1-2, with TRBD1 identical over 7 bases. Per germline, CDR1 DFQATT and CDR2 SNEGSKA (reference sequence). Trimming at V came to 2 bases and at J to 5 bases, leaving 2 bases not matched to a gene. CDR3 length: 12 residues. CDR3 coding DNA: TGCAGTGCTAGATGGGACAGTTATGGCTACACCTTC. Its translation: CSARWDSYGYTF.

The rearrangement joins TRBV10-1 to TRBJ1-2; no clear D. The CDR3 has 13 residues. V gave up 3 bases and J gave up 8 bases, with 13 bases separating them. Germline CDR1 WNHNN, CDR2 SYGVQD (reference sequence). The CDR3 protein is CASSDRTVEGYTF. DNA of the CDR3: TGCGCCAGCAGTGACCGGACCGTGGAGGGCTACACCTTC.

In this sample, this clonotype turned up a few times. The J gene is TRBJ2-2, the V gene TRBV29-1; a weak D match, TRBD2 (5 bases). Germline loops: CDR1 SQVTM, CDR2 ANQGSEA. The V end was cut by 3 bases, the J end by 2 bases, with 13 bases between. The CDR3 sequence is 15 residues long. The CDR3 sequence is CSVEDKAGNTGELFF. CDR3 DNA sequence: TGCAGCGTTGAGGATAAGGCGGGCAACACCGGGGAGCTGTTTTTT.